Listed below are T cell receptor beta chains from one sample, sequenced in a study of T cell responses to AZD1222 COVID-19 vaccine. Some clones are missing from TCRdb's copy, which holds only in-frame ones; the method was immunoSEQ multiplex PCR. Of roughly 200,000 clones listed, roughly nine tenths are singletons. This sample comprised peripheral blood, obtained 28 days after the second AZD1222 dose. Receptors originate from an adult who received the AZD1222 COVID-19 vaccine. The CDR3 runs from the conserved cysteine through the conserved F or W. A D gene is named only where the DNA matches it firmly. The size entry is marked missing in some rows and otherwise reads once, few, many or a size class.

clone_size: -
d_call: -
v_call: TRBV24-1
j_call: TRBJ2-2
cdr3_aa: CAISMNTGELFF
cdr3_nt: TGTGCCATTTCGATGAACACCGGGGAGCTGTTTTTT

clone_size: -
d_call: TRBD1
v_call: TRBV19
j_call: TRBJ2-2
cdr3_aa: CATSGQWITGELFF
cdr3_nt: TGTGCCACCTCGGGACAGTGGATCACCGGGGAGCTGTTTTTT

clone_size: -
d_call: -
v_call: TRBV24-1
j_call: TRBJ1-2
cdr3_aa: CATTLGRQSSYGYTF
cdr3_nt: TGTGCCACCACCCTGGGGAGACAGTCCTCATATGGCTACACCTTC

clone_size: -
d_call: -
v_call: TRBV10-1
j_call: TRBJ2-7
cdr3_aa: CASSRGSAEQYF
cdr3_nt: TGCGCCAGCAGCCGGGGATCGGCCGAGCAGTACTTC

clone_size: -
d_call: -
v_call: TRBV6-5
j_call: TRBJ2-5
cdr3_aa: CASSSMARTETQYF
cdr3_nt: TGTGCCAGCAGTTCTATGGCAAGGACGGAGACCCAGTACTTC

clone_size: -
d_call: TRBD1
v_call: TRBV6-5
j_call: TRBJ2-7
cdr3_aa: CASSRGTEGSYEQYF
cdr3_nt: TGTGCCAGCAGCCGAGGGACAGAGGGCTCCTACGAGCAGTACTTC

clone_size: -
d_call: -
v_call: TRBV24-1
j_call: TRBJ1-2
cdr3_aa: CATSRGGSSYGYTF
cdr3_nt: TGTGCCACCAGCAGGGGTGGCTCTTCCTATGGCTACACCTTC

clone_size: -
d_call: -
v_call: TRBV12-5
j_call: TRBJ2-3
cdr3_aa: CASGKGGTDTQYF
cdr3_nt: TGTGCTAGTGGAAAAGGAGGGACAGATACGCAGTATTTT

clone_size: -
d_call: -
v_call: TRBV28
j_call: TRBJ1-2
cdr3_aa: CAIAGLNEGGYTF
cdr3_nt: TGTGCCATAGCGGGTCTAAATGAGGGTGGCTACACCTTC

clone_size: -
d_call: -
v_call: TRBV7-3
j_call: TRBJ2-3
cdr3_aa: CASSLEQGADTQYF
cdr3_nt: TGTGCCAGCAGCTTGGAACAGGGCGCAGATACGCAGTATTTT

clone_size: -
d_call: -
v_call: TRBV9
j_call: TRBJ1-3
cdr3_aa: CARRPNRDASLEVPGNTIYF
cdr3_nt: TGTGCCAGGAGACCGAACCGGGACGCATCGCTAGAAGTGCCTGGAAACACCATATATTTT

clone_size: -
d_call: TRBD2
v_call: TRBV4-1
j_call: TRBJ2-7
cdr3_aa: CASSQEPSGAYEQYF
cdr3_nt: TGCGCCAGCAGCCAAGAACCTAGCGGAGCCTACGAGCAGTACTTC

clone_size: -
d_call: -
v_call: TRBV4-2
j_call: TRBJ1-2
cdr3_aa: CASSQQLARENYGYTF
cdr3_nt: TGTGCCAGCAGCCAACAGCTGGCCAGGGAGAACTATGGCTACACCTTC

clone_size: -
d_call: TRBD2
v_call: TRBV11-2
j_call: TRBJ2-2
cdr3_aa: CASSLLTSGANTGELFF
cdr3_nt: TGTGCCAGCAGCTTGTTGACTAGCGGGGCGAACACCGGGGAGCTGTTTTTT

clone_size: -
d_call: -
v_call: TRBV2
j_call: TRBJ2-5
cdr3_aa: CASSVREDPGTQYF
cdr3_nt: TGTGCCAGCAGTGTTCGTGAGGACCCCGGGACCCAGTACTTC

clone_size: -
d_call: -
v_call: TRBV30
j_call: TRBJ1-1
cdr3_aa: CAWSREMNTEAFF
cdr3_nt: TGTGCCTGGAGTAGGGAAATGAACACTGAAGCTTTCTTT

clone_size: -
d_call: -
v_call: TRBV5-4
j_call: TRBJ2-1
cdr3_aa: CAIFEGGAGSNEQFF
cdr3_nt: TGTGCCATCTTCGAAGGGGGCGCGGGAAGCAATGAGCAGTTCTTC

clone_size: -
d_call: -
v_call: TRBV12-5
j_call: TRBJ1-6
cdr3_aa: CASSGYNSPLHF
cdr3_nt: TGTGCTAGTTCGGGTTATAATTCACCCCTCCACTTT

clone_size: -
d_call: -
v_call: TRBV4-2
j_call: TRBJ1-2
cdr3_aa: CASSPRGESNYGYTF
cdr3_nt: TGTGCCAGCAGCCCTAGGGGAGAGTCTAACTATGGCTACACCTTC

clone_size: -
d_call: -
v_call: TRBV5-1
j_call: TRBJ1-1
cdr3_aa: CASSQRRWDTEAFF
cdr3_nt: TGCGCCAGCAGCCAAAGGAGGTGGGACACTGAAGCTTTCTTT

clone_size: -
d_call: -
v_call: TRBV7-2
j_call: TRBJ2-7
cdr3_aa: CASSPPRRNYEQYF
cdr3_nt: TGTGCCAGCAGCCCTCCTCGGCGCAACTACGAGCAGTACTTC

clone_size: -
d_call: TRBD2
v_call: TRBV5-1
j_call: TRBJ2-2
cdr3_aa: CASSEGLAGVSGTGELFF
cdr3_nt: TGCGCCAGCAGCGAGGGACTAGCGGGAGTCTCGGGAACCGGGGAGCTGTTTTTT

clone_size: -
d_call: -
v_call: TRBV12-3/TRBV12-4
j_call: TRBJ1-5
cdr3_aa: CASSWGGGQPQHF
cdr3_nt: TGTGCCAGCAGTTGGGGGGGAGGGCAGCCCCAGCATTTT

clone_size: few
d_call: TRBD1
v_call: TRBV5-6
j_call: TRBJ1-1
cdr3_aa: CASSWTGGGTEAFF
cdr3_nt: TGTGCCAGCAGCTGGACAGGGGGAGGCACTGAAGCTTTCTTT

clone_size: -
d_call: -
v_call: TRBV28
j_call: TRBJ1-1
cdr3_aa: CASTWIGGNTEAFF
cdr3_nt: TGTGCCAGCACCTGGATTGGGGGTAACACTGAAGCTTTCTTT

clone_size: -
d_call: TRBD2
v_call: TRBV24-1
j_call: TRBJ2-1
cdr3_aa: CATSGEGPINEQFF
cdr3_nt: TGTGCCACCAGTGGGGAGGGCCCAATCAATGAGCAGTTCTTC

clone_size: -
d_call: -
v_call: TRBV18
j_call: TRBJ2-7
cdr3_aa: CASSPDYEQYF
cdr3_nt: TGTGCCAGCTCACCCGATTACGAGCAGTACTTC

clone_size: few
d_call: TRBD1
v_call: TRBV10-3
j_call: TRBJ1-1
cdr3_aa: CATRQGAWDTEAFF
cdr3_nt: TGTGCCACCCGACAGGGGGCCTGGGACACTGAAGCTTTCTTT

clone_size: -
d_call: -
v_call: TRBV28
j_call: TRBJ1-1
cdr3_aa: CASSFEKSEAFF
cdr3_nt: TGTGCCAGCAGTTTCGAGAAGAGTGAAGCTTTCTTT

clone_size: -
d_call: TRBD1
v_call: TRBV28
j_call: TRBJ2-1
cdr3_aa: CASSVTGSYNEQFF
cdr3_nt: TGTGCCAGCAGTGTGACAGGGTCCTACAATGAGCAGTTCTTC

clone_size: -
d_call: -
v_call: TRBV7-6
j_call: TRBJ2-1
cdr3_aa: CASSLTGTQTGYNEQFF
cdr3_nt: TGTGCCAGCAGCCTAACCGGGACGCAGACCGGTTACAATGAGCAGTTCTTC

clone_size: -
d_call: -
v_call: TRBV24-1
j_call: TRBJ1-5
cdr3_aa: CATSDFQGSLSNQPQHF
cdr3_nt: TGTGCCACCAGTGATTTCCAGGGGTCCCTTAGCAATCAGCCCCAGCATTTT

clone_size: once
d_call: -
v_call: TRBV15
j_call: TRBJ2-5
cdr3_aa: CATSRVTGFRETQYF
cdr3_nt: TGTGCCACCAGCAGAGTAACGGGATTTAGGGAGACCCAGTACTTC

clone_size: -
d_call: -
v_call: TRBV28
j_call: TRBJ1-5
cdr3_aa: CASTPGTYQPQHF
cdr3_nt: TGTGCCAGCACCCCAGGGACATATCAGCCCCAGCATTTT

clone_size: -
d_call: TRBD1
v_call: TRBV6-2/TRBV6-3
j_call: TRBJ2-3
cdr3_aa: CASSYSRVGGQGTDTQYF
cdr3_nt: TGTGCCAGCAGTTACTCGAGAGTAGGGGGACAGGGCACAGATACGCAGTATTTT

clone_size: -
d_call: -
v_call: TRBV11-3
j_call: TRBJ2-2
cdr3_aa: CASSLDLLINRDTNTGELFF
cdr3_nt: TGTGCCAGCAGCTTAGATTTGTTAATAAATCGGGACACTAACACCGGGGAGCTGTTTTTT

clone_size: -
d_call: TRBD1
v_call: TRBV19
j_call: TRBJ1-2
cdr3_aa: CASSLRGRDYGYTF
cdr3_nt: TGTGCCAGTAGTCTCAGGGGGCGGGACTATGGCTACACCTTC

clone_size: -
d_call: -
v_call: TRBV2
j_call: TRBJ2-5
cdr3_aa: CASSIGTPQETQYF
cdr3_nt: TGTGCCAGCAGCATCGGGACCCCCCAAGAGACCCAGTACTTC

clone_size: -
d_call: TRBD1
v_call: TRBV7-9
j_call: TRBJ1-2
cdr3_aa: CASSFGQAPNYGYTF
cdr3_nt: TGTGCCAGCAGCTTTGGACAGGCCCCTAACTATGGCTACACCTTC

clone_size: -
d_call: TRBD1
v_call: TRBV3-1/TRBV3-2
j_call: TRBJ1-2
cdr3_aa: CASSQGTGYGYTF
cdr3_nt: TGTGCCAGCAGCCAAGGGACAGGGTATGGCTACACCTTC

clone_size: -
d_call: -
v_call: TRBV5-8
j_call: TRBJ1-6
cdr3_aa: CASSSGPSSYNSPLHF
cdr3_nt: TGTGCCAGCAGCTCGGGACCGAGCTCCTATAATTCACCCCTCCACTTT

clone_size: -
d_call: -
v_call: TRBV12-2
j_call: TRBJ1-6
cdr3_aa: CASRLRGGAERSSYNSPLHF
cdr3_nt: TGTGCAAGTCGCTTAAGAGGAGGGGCCGAGCGAAGCTCCTATAATTCACCCCTCCACTTT

clone_size: -
d_call: -
v_call: TRBV7-3
j_call: TRBJ1-1
cdr3_aa: CASSLNQGPTEAFF
cdr3_nt: TGTGCCAGCAGCTTAAATCAGGGCCCCACTGAAGCTTTCTTT

clone_size: -
d_call: TRBD1
v_call: TRBV5-4
j_call: TRBJ1-6
cdr3_aa: CASSLTGVNSPLHF
cdr3_nt: TGTGCCAGCAGCTTGACAGGGGTAAATTCACCCCTCCACTTT

clone_size: -
d_call: -
v_call: TRBV6-2/TRBV6-3
j_call: TRBJ1-4
cdr3_aa: CASSYGSEKLFF
cdr3_nt: TGTGCCAGCAGTTACGGGAGTGAAAAACTGTTTTTT

clone_size: -
d_call: TRBD2
v_call: TRBV30
j_call: TRBJ2-2
cdr3_aa: CAWGLGAGELFF
cdr3_nt: TGTGCCTGGGGACTAGGAGCCGGGGAGCTGTTTTTT

clone_size: once
d_call: TRBD1
v_call: TRBV2
j_call: TRBJ1-2
cdr3_aa: CASSRNTRDRGGGYTF
cdr3_nt: TGTGCCAGCAGTCGAAATACCCGGGACAGGGGAGGAGGCTACACCTTC

clone_size: -
d_call: TRBD2
v_call: TRBV11-2
j_call: TRBJ2-1
cdr3_aa: CASSLAGTSGSFIYNEQFF
cdr3_nt: TGTGCCAGCAGCTTAGCCGGGACTAGCGGGAGCTTCATCTACAATGAGCAGTTCTTC

clone_size: -
d_call: -
v_call: TRBV4-1
j_call: TRBJ2-7
cdr3_aa: CASSQADRSTYEQYF
cdr3_nt: TGCGCCAGCAGCCAGGCTGACAGGAGTACCTACGAGCAGTACTTC